The text below deals with one T cell receptor beta chain. This entry comes from a study of tumor-infiltrating lymphocytes in primary liver carcinoma. About the research overall: The patient group consisted of men and women aged 30 to 69 years.

V lost 3 bases to trimming and J lost 1 base, with 11 bases between them. Germline lookup yields CDR1 SGHDT and CDR2 YYEEEE. The CDR3 consists of 14 residues. Priming with a constant-region primer yielded TCR beta cDNA from 450 to 600 ng total RNA. Three rounds of nested multiplex PCR with slightly modified ARM-PCR produced TCR beta libraries. Use of TRBV1-TRBV30 forward primers with a C-beta reverse primer characterized the first two PCR rounds, which lasted ten to eleven cycles each. TCRdb itself ran the multiplex PCR reads through MiXCR, one entry per CDR3 protein. This sample has about 190,000 distinct CDR3 sequences, with just under 85% found just once. The study co-extracted DNA and RNA from roughly 20-30 mg of unsorted bulk tissue. Five separate regions were sampled from each tumor.

The sequenced sample consisted of tumor tissue from primary liver carcinoma. The chain has TRBV5-6 and TRBJ2-7, with a tentative D call TRBD2 (6 bases). This clonotype was obtained from a man in his forties with primary liver carcinoma and hepatitis B virus infection. This CDR3 is CASSSGVGSYEQYF. The CDR3 nucleotides read TGTGCCAGCAGCTCGGGAGTAGGTTCCTACGAGCAGTACTTC.